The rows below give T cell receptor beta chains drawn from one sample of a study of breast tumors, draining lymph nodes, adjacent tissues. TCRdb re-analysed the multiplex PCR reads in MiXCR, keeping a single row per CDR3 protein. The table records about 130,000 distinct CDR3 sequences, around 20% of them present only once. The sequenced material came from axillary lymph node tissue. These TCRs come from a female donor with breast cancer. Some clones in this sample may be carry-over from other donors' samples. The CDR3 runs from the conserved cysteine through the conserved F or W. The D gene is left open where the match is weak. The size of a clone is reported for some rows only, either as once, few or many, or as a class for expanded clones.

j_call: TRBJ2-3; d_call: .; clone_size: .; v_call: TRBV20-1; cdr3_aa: CSAPKDNADTRYF; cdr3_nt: TGCAGTGCCCCCAAGGATAACGCAGATACGCGGTACTTT
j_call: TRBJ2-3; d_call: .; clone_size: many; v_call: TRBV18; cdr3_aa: CASKPSTDTQYF; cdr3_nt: TGTGCCAGTAAACCTAGCACAGATACGCAGTATTTT
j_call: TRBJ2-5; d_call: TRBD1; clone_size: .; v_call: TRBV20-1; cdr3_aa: CSAPDRGRRETQYF; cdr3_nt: TGCAGTGCTCCAGACAGGGGGCGCCGAGAGACCCAGTACTTC
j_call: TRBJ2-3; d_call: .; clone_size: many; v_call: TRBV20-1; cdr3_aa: CSAKSSSGNTDTQYF; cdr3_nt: TGCAGTGCTAAGTCCAGTAGCGGAAACACAGATACGCAGTATTTT
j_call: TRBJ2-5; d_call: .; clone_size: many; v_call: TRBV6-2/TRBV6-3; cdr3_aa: CASSHVPQETQYF; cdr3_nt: TGTGCCAGCAGTCACGTGCCCCAAGAGACCCAGTACTTC
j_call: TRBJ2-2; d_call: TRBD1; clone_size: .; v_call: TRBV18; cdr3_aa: CASSRPGQNTGELSF; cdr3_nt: TGTGCCAGCTCACGTCCGGGACAGAACACCGGGGAGCTGTCTTTT
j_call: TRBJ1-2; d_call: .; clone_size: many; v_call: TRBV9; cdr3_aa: CASRPTGEGYGYTF; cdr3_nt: TGTGCCAGCAGGCCCACGGGGGAAGGATATGGCTACACCTTC
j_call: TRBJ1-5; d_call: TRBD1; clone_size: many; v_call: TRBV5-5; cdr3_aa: CASSLVAGGGQPQHF; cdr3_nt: TGTGCCAGCAGCTTGGTGGCAGGGGGCGGTCAGCCCCAGCATTTT
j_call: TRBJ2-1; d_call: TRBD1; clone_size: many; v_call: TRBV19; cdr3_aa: CASSTGTGQSSYNEQFF; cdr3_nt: TGTGCCAGTAGTACCGGGACAGGACAGAGCTCCTACAATGAGCAGTTCTTC
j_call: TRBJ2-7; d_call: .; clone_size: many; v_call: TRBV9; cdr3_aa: CAMSSYEQYF; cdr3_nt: TGTGCCATGAGCTCCTACGAGCAGTACTTC
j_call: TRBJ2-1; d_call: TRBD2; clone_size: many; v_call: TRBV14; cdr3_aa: CASSRTSGEQFF; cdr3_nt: TGTGCCAGCAGCCGGACTAGCGGAGAGCAGTTCTTC
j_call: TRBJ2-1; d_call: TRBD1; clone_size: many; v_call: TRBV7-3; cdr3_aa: CASSWGQANEQFF; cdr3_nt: TGTGCCAGCAGCTGGGGACAGGCCAATGAGCAGTTCTTC
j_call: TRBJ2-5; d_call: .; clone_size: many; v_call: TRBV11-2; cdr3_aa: CASSPTGDLQETQYF; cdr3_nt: TGTGCCAGCAGCCCGACAGGTGATCTCCAAGAGACCCAGTACTTC
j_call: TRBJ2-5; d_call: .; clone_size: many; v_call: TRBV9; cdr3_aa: CASSVGFGAIQETQYF; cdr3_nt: TGTGCCAGCAGCGTAGGATTCGGGGCCATTCAAGAGACCCAGTACTTC
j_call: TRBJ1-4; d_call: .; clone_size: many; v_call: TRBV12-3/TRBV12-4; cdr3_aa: CASSLMGTNEKLFF; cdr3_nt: TGTGCCAGCAGTTTAATGGGCACTAATGAAAAACTGTTTTTT
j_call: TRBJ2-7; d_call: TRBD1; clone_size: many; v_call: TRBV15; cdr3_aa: CATSHPTGTGTYEQYF; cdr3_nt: TGTGCCACCAGCCATCCCACCGGGACAGGGACCTACGAGCAGTACTTC
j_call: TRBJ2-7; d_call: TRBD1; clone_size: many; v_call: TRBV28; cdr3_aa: CASSFVTGGEYEQYF; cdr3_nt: TGTGCCAGCAGTTTTGTGACAGGGGGCGAGTACGAGCAGTACTTC
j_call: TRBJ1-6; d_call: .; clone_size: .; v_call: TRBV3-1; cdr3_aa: CASSHRAGHSPLHF; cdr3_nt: TGTGCCAGCAGTCACCGGGCTGGGCATTCACCCCTCCACTTT
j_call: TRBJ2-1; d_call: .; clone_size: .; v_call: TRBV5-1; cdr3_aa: CASSLVGMGNEQFF; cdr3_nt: TGCGCCAGCAGCTTGGTAGGCATGGGGAATGAGCAGTTCTTC
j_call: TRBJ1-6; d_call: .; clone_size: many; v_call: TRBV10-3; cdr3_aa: CAIRDEQGVINSPLHF; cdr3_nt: TGTGCCATCAGGGACGAACAGGGAGTCATTAATTCACCCCTCCACTTT
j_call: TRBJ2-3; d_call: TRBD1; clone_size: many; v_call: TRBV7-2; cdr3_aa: CASSRDRGTDTQYF; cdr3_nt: TGTGCCAGCAGCCGGGACAGGGGTACAGATACGCAGTATTTT
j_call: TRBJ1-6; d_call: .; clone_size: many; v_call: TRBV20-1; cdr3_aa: CSARAGSSYNSPLHF; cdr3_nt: TGCAGTGCTAGAGCGGGCAGTTCCTATAATTCACCCCTCCACTTT